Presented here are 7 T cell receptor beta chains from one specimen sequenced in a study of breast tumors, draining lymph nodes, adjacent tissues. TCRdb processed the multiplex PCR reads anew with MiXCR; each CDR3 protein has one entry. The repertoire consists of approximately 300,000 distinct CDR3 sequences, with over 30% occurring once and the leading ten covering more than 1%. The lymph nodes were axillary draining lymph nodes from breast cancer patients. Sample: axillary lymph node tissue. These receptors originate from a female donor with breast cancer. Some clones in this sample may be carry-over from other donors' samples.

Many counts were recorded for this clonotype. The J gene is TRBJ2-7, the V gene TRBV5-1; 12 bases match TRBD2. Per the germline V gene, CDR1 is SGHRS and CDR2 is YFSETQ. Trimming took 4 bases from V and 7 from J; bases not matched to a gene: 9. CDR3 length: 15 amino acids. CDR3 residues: CASSEMTSGRSEQYF. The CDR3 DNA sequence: TGCGCCAGCAGCGAGATGACTAGCGGGAGATCGGAGCAGTACTTC.

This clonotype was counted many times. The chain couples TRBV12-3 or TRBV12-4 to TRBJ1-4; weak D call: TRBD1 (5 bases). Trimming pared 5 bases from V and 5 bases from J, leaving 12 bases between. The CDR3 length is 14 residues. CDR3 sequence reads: CASSQQARNEKLFF. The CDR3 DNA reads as TGTGCCAGCAGTCAACAGGCGCGCAATGAAAAACTGTTTTTT.

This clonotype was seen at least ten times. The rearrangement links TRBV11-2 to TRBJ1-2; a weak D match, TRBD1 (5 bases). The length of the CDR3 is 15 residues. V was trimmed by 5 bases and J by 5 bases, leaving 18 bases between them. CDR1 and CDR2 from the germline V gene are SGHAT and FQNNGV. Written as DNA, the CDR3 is TGTGCCAGCAGCAATAATCACTGGGGCAATTATGGCTACACCTTC. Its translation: CASSNNHWGNYGYTF.

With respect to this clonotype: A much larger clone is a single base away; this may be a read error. This CDR3 is CAGSIGGTGGQPQHF. CDR3 bases: TGTGCCGGTAGTATAGGGGGGACAGGGGGCCAGCCCCAGCATTTT. This chain uses TRBV19 with TRBJ1-5; 12 bases match TRBD1. Germline loops: CDR1 LNHDA, CDR2 SQIVND (reference sequence). The CDR3 is made up of 15 amino acids.

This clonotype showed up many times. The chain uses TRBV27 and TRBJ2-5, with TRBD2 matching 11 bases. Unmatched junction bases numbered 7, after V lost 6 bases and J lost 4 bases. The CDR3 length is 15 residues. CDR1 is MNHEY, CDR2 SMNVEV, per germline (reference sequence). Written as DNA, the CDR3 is TGTGCCAGCAGGTGGACTAGCGGGTCAGGAGAGACCCAGTACTTC. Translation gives CASRWTSGSGETQYF.

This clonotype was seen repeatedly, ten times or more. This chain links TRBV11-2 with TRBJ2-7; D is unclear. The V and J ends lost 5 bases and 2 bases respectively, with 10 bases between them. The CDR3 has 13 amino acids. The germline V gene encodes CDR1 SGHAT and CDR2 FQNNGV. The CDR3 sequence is CASSRGVTYEQYF. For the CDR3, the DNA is TGTGCCAGCAGCAGAGGTGTGACCTACGAGCAGTACTTC.

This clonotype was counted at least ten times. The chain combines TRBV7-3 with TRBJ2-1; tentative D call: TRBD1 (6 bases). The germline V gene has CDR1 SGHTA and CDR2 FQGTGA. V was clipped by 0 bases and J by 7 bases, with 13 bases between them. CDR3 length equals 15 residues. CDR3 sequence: CASSLTLDRPNEQFF. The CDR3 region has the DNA TGTGCCAGCAGCTTAACCCTAGACAGGCCGAATGAGCAGTTCTTC.